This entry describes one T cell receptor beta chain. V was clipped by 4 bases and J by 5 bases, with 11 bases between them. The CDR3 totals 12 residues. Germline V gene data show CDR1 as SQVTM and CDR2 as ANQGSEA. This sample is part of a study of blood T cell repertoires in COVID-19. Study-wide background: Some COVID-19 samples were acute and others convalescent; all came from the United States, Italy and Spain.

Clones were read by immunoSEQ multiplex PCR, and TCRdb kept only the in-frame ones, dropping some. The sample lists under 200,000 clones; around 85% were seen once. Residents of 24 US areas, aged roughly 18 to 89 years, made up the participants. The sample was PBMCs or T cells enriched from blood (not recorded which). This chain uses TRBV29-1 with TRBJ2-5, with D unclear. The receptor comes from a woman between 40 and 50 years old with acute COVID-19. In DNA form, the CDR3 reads TGCAGCGTTGGAGGCCTCGGGGAGACCCAGTACTTC. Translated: CSVGGLGETQYF.